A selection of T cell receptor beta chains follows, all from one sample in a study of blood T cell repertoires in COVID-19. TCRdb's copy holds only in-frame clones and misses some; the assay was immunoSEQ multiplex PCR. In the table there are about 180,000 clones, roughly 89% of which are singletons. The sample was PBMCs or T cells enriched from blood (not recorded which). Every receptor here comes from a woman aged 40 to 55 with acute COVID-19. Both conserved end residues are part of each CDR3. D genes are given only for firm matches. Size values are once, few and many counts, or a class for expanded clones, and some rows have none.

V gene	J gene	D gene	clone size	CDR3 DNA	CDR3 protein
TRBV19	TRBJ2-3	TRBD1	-	TGTGCCAGTAGTGGGACAGTAGATACGCAGTATTTT	CASSGTVDTQYF
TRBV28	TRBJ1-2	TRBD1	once	TGTGCCAGCAGTTGGACAGGGGGGAGTGGCTACACCTTC	CASSWTGGSGYTF
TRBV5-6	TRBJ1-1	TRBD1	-	TGTGCCAGCAGCTTGGAGGGGGGACAGGGGACTCCTGAAGCTTTCTTT	CASSLEGGQGTPEAFF
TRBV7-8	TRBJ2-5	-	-	TGTGCCAGCAGCCGGGACATACAAGAGACCCAGTACTTC	CASSRDIQETQYF
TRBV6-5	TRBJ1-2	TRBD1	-	TGTGCCAGCAGTTCTACGGGACAGGGGATGGATGGCTACACCTTC	CASSSTGQGMDGYTF
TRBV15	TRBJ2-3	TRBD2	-	TGTGCCACCAGCAGAGACGGGGGGGGCACAGATACGCAGTATTTT	CATSRDGGGTDTQYF
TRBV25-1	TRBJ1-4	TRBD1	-	TGTGCCAGCAGTGAATTGGGCAGGGGGCTGGGCACTAATGAAAAACTGTTTTTT	CASSELGRGLGTNEKLFF
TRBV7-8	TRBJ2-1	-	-	TGTGCCAGCAGCTTAGGGAGGTCGGGGGGCAACAATGAGCAGTTCTTC	CASSLGRSGGNNEQFF
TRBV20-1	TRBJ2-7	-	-	TGCAGTGCTAGTCCGGGACTCCGGATCTCGGGTGAGCAGTACTTC	CSASPGLRISGEQYF
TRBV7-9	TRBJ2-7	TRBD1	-	TGTGCCAGCAGCTCCGGACAGGTGTTTAGCTACGAGCAGTACTTC	CASSSGQVFSYEQYF
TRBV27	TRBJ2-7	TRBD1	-	TGTGCCAGCAGTTCAGAAGGGACAGTCCGCTCCTACGAGCAGTACTTC	CASSSEGTVRSYEQYF
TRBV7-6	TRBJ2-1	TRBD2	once	TGTGCCAGCAGCTTACTCCTAGCGGGAGATGGTTACAATGAGCAGTTCTTC	CASSLLLAGDGYNEQFF
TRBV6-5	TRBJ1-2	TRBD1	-	TGTGCCAGCAGGACAGGGTTGGGGGATGGCTACACCTTC	CASRTGLGDGYTF
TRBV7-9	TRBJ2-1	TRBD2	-	TGTGCCAGCAGCCGCCCATTAGGCGGGGGCAATGAGCAGTTCTTC	CASSRPLGGGNEQFF
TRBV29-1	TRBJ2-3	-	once	TGCAGCGTTGATGCAGGGAGCACAGATACGCAGTATTTT	CSVDAGSTDTQYF
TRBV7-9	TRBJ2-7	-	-	TGTGCCAGCAGCTTTACCGACAGGACTCACTACGAGCAGTACTTC	CASSFTDRTHYEQYF
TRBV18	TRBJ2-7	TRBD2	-	TGTGCCAGCTCTTACGGGACTAGTTCGACCTACGAGCAGTACTTC	CASSYGTSSTYEQYF
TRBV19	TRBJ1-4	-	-	TGTGCCACCGGGACCAGGGGTGAAAAACTGTTTTTT	CATGTRGEKLFF
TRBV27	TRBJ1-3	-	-	TGTGCCAGCAGTCCCCTTTCGACAGTCCTTACGAACACCATATATTTT	CASSPLSTVLTNTIYF
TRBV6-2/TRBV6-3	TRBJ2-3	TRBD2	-	TGTGCCAGCAGTTACCCTAGCGGGAGCAGCACAGATACGCAGTATTTT	CASSYPSGSSTDTQYF
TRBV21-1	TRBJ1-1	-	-	TGTGCCAGCAGCATTGGAGGGGCTGGGACTGAAGCTTTCTTT	CASSIGGAGTEAFF
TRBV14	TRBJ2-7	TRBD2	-	TGTGCCAGCAGCCTCGGACTAGCGGGCTCCTACGAGCAGTACTTC	CASSLGLAGSYEQYF
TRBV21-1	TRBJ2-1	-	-	TGTGCCAGCAGCACCAGGCGGTTATTAGCGGGGGCGCGCTACAATGAGCAGTTCTTC	CASSTRRLLAGARYNEQFF
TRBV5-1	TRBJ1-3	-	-	TGCGCCAGCAGCTTGGATGGGGCAGGGATGGGTAACACCATATATTTT	CASSLDGAGMGNTIYF
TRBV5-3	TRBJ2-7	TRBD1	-	TGTGCCAGAAGCTTGACCTGGGACAGGGACTACGAGCAGTACTTC	CARSLTWDRDYEQYF
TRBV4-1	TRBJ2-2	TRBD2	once	TGCGCCAGCAGCCAAGATAGCGGGGGGCTTTATGTGGAGCTGTTTTTT	CASSQDSGGLYVELFF
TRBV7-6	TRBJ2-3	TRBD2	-	TGTGCCAGCAGCTTCGGGCTAGCGGGGGGGGCAGGGGATACGCAGTATTTT	CASSFGLAGGAGDTQYF
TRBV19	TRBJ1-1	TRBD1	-	TGTGCCAGTAGTATAGATGGCAGGGGGCTGGCGAACACTGAAGCTTTCTTT	CASSIDGRGLANTEAFF
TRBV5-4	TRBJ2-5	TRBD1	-	TGTGCCAGCAGCTTGGACAGGGGAAGGCAAGAGACCCAGTACTTC	CASSLDRGRQETQYF
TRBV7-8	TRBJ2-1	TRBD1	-	TGTGCCAGCAGCAGGGGACAGTCCTACAATGAGCAGTTCTTC	CASSRGQSYNEQFF
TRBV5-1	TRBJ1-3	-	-	TGCGCCAGCAGCTTGGATCGGGTTAGCTCTGGAAACACCATATATTTT	CASSLDRVSSGNTIYF
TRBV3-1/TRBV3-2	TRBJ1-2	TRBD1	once	TGTGCCAGCAGCCAACCCGTCAGGGACAGGGGGCTTTATGGCTACACCTTC	CASSQPVRDRGLYGYTF
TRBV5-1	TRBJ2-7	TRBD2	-	TGCGCCAGCAGCTTGGCCCCACCACTAGCGGGGGTCTCCTACGAGCAGTACTTC	CASSLAPPLAGVSYEQYF
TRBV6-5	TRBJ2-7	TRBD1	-	TGTGCCAGCAGTCCACAGGGGGCGCAGCCCTACGAGCAGTACTTC	CASSPQGAQPYEQYF
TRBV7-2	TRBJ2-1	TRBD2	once	TGTGCCAGCAGCTTAGCTTGGACTAGCTCCTACAATGAGCAGTTCTTC	CASSLAWTSSYNEQFF
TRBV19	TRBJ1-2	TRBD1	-	TGTGCCAGTAGCCTTACAGGGGGCGACGTTGGCTACACCTTC	CASSLTGGDVGYTF
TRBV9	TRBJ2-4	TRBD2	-	TGTGCCAGCAGCCCTAATACGGGACTAGTGGGTAACATTCAGTACTTC	CASSPNTGLVGNIQYF
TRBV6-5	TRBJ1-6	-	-	TGTGCCAGCACGACAGGCAATTCACCCCTCCACTTT	CASTTGNSPLHF
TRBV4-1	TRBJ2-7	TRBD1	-	TGCGCCAGCAGCTCCGGGACAGCGGACACCTACGAGCAGTACTTC	CASSSGTADTYEQYF
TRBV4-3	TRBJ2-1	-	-	TGCGCCAGCAGCCAAGATTGGGCCAATGAGCAGTTCTTC	CASSQDWANEQFF
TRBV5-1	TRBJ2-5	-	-	TGCGCCAGCAGCTTGGTGGCGGGAAAAGAGACCCAGTACTTC	CASSLVAGKETQYF
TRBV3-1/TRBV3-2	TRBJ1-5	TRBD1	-	TGTGCCAGCAGCCAAACAGGGGGACAGCCCCAGCATTTT	CASSQTGGQPQHF
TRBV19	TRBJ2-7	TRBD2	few	TGTGCCAGTAGTGCAGAGGCTAGCGGGAGGTCCTACGAGCAGTACTTC	CASSAEASGRSYEQYF
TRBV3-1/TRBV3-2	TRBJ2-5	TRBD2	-	TGTGCCAGCAGTGGGGGACTAGCGGGAGAGACCCAGTACTTC	CASSGGLAGETQYF
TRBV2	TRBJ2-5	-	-	TGTGCCAGCAATTGGCAGGGAAACTTACTACAAGAGACCCAGTACTTC	CASNWQGNLLQETQYF